Below, one T cell receptor (beta chain) is given with its context. Its antigen is not known. Primers: 60 Vbeta forward and 13 Jbeta reverse. Profiling relied on immunoSEQ multiplex PCR, and the TCRdb table lists in-frame clones only, not all of them. The sample includes more than 100,000 clones, about 74% of them seen just once. The data were obtained in a study of cytomegalovirus exposure and HLA in healthy donors. Study results and caveats: Previous analysis showed most TCR beta V segments were productive about 87% or about 30% of the time.

This CDR3 has 15 residues. With 2 bases removed from V and 3 bases from J, the gap between germline ends came to 14 bases. The germline CDR1 and CDR2 sequences are MDHEN and SYDVKM. Sequencing was performed on PBMCs. This clonotype was obtained from a woman between 45 and 65 years old in good health and CMV-seropositive. The chain uses TRBV28 and TRBJ2-7, with D perhaps matching TRBD2 (5 bases). The CDR3: CASSLSAGLHYEQYF. The CDR3 coding sequence is TGTGCCAGCAGTTTAAGTGCTGGACTCCACTACGAGCAGTACTTC. The full variable domain, rest sourced from reference TRBV28 and TRBJ2-7, is DVKVTQSSRYLVKRTGEKVFLECVQDMDHENMFWYRQDPGLGLRLIYFSYDVKMKEKGDIPEGYSVSREKKERFSLILESASTNQTSMYLCASSLSAGLHYEQYFGPGTRLTVT.